This is a list of T cell receptor beta chains from one sample in a study of cytomegalovirus exposure and HLA in healthy donors. Clones were read by immunoSEQ multiplex PCR, and TCRdb kept only the in-frame ones, dropping some. Of 200,000 or so clones listed, about 83% are singletons. The specimen sequenced was PBMCs. The source of these receptors is a human donor in good health. Each CDR3 is given with its conserved first and last residue. D genes are given only for firm matches. Rows may omit the clone size; those that give it use once, few, many or a size class.

d_call,j_call,clone_size,v_call,cdr3_aa,cdr3_nt
TRBD1,TRBJ2-7,.,TRBV5-1,CASSIGQDEQYF,TGTGCCAGCAGCATTGGACAGGACGAGCAGTACTTC
.,TRBJ1-2,.,TRBV28,CASSLQQGNYGYTF,TGTGCCAGCAGTTTGCAACAGGGAAACTATGGCTACACCTTC
TRBD1,TRBJ1-1,.,TRBV7-8,CASSLWDRGPYTEAFF,TGTGCCAGCAGCTTATGGGACAGGGGGCCGTACACTGAAGCTTTCTTT
TRBD2,TRBJ2-3,.,TRBV27,CASSSGLAGTDTQYF,TGTGCCAGCAGTTCTGGACTAGCGGGTACAGATACGCAGTATTTT
TRBD2,TRBJ2-7,.,TRBV2,CASSEMGGEQYF,TGTGCCAGCAGTGAAATGGGGGGGGAGCAGTACTTC
.,TRBJ2-2,.,TRBV4-2,CASSQDPASAAGELFF,TGTGCCAGCAGCCAAGATCCGGCTAGCGCAGCCGGGGAGCTGTTTTTT
.,TRBJ2-5,.,TRBV7-3,CASSLREQETQYF,TGTGCCAGCAGCCTCCGGGAGCAAGAGACCCAGTACTTC
.,TRBJ2-5,.,TRBV28,CASSPGLRRWKETQYF,TGTGCCAGCAGTCCTGGCCTCCGGAGGTGGAAAGAGACCCAGTACTTC
.,TRBJ2-2,.,TRBV15,CATEYRASGELFF,TGTGCCACGGAGTACAGGGCGAGCGGGGAGCTGTTTTTT
TRBD2,TRBJ2-1,.,TRBV7-3,CASSLTPLAGVANEQFF,TGTGCCAGCAGCTTAACCCCCCTAGCGGGAGTGGCGAATGAGCAGTTCTTC
.,TRBJ1-1,.,TRBV6-6,CASRFRGPHTEAFF,TGTGCCAGCAGGTTCAGGGGACCTCACACTGAAGCTTTCTTT
TRBD1,TRBJ2-7,.,TRBV4-3,CASSQHRQGPYEQYF,TGCGCCAGCAGCCAGCATCGACAGGGGCCCTACGAGCAGTACTTC
TRBD2,TRBJ2-7,.,TRBV7-8,CASSFSGTSGEQYF,TGTGCCAGCAGCTTTAGTGGGACTAGCGGCGAGCAGTACTTC
.,TRBJ2-3,.,TRBV19,CASSKGGQPGTTQYF,TGTGCCAGTTCAAAGGGTGGACAGCCTGGAACTACGCAGTATTTT
.,TRBJ1-3,.,TRBV5-1,CASSLEGASGNTIYF,TGCGCCAGCAGCTTAGAAGGGGCATCTGGAAACACCATATATTTT
TRBD1,TRBJ1-1,few,TRBV7-8,CASSKGGHTEAFF,TGTGCCAGCAGCAAAGGGGGCCACACTGAAGCTTTCTTT
.,TRBJ1-2,.,TRBV27,CASKSGGLGYGYTF,TGTGCCAGCAAGAGCGGGGGGTTAGGCTATGGCTACACCTTC
TRBD1,TRBJ2-7,.,TRBV4-3,CASSQDNVPGQGDYEQYF,TGCGCCAGCAGCCAAGATAATGTTCCGGGACAGGGAGACTACGAGCAGTACTTC
.,TRBJ2-5,.,TRBV4-1,CASSHAITGKREETQYF,TGCGCCAGCAGCCACGCAATCACAGGGAAGAGAGAGGAGACCCAGTACTTC
.,TRBJ1-5,.,TRBV19,CASNPTYSIYSNQPQHF,TGTGCCAGCAACCCGACGTACAGCATATATAGCAATCAGCCCCAGCATTTT
TRBD1,TRBJ1-1,.,TRBV6-5,CASSPQGPLNTEAFF,TGTGCCAGCAGCCCACAGGGGCCCCTGAACACTGAAGCTTTCTTT
.,TRBJ1-4,.,TRBV7-9,CSSSLEMGGRVEKLFF,TGTTCCAGCAGCTTAGAAATGGGGGGGCGAGTGGAAAAACTGTTTTTT
TRBD1,TRBJ2-3,.,TRBV5-4,CASSLDLGGRTDTQYF,TGTGCCAGCAGCTTGGATTTAGGGGGCCGCACAGATACGCAGTATTTT
.,TRBJ2-7,few,TRBV6-1,CASRGLRYEQYF,TGTGCCAGCAGGGGCTTACGCTACGAGCAGTACTTC
TRBD2,TRBJ2-3,.,TRBV7-3,CASSLRPAGVADTQYF,TGTGCCAGCAGCCTCCGACCAGCGGGAGTTGCAGATACGCAGTATTTT
.,TRBJ2-7,.,TRBV7-9,CASSLGSSGGFYEQYF,TGTGCCAGCAGCTTAGGGTCTTCGGGGGGCTTTTACGAGCAGTACTTC
TRBD1,TRBJ1-2,.,TRBV28,CASSPQDGTAYGYTF,TGTGCCAGCAGTCCTCAGGACGGGACAGCTTATGGCTACACCTTC
.,TRBJ2-7,.,TRBV25-1,CASSHSVEGYEQYF,TGTGCCAGCAGCCATAGCGTCGAAGGCTACGAGCAGTACTTC
TRBD2,TRBJ2-3,.,TRBV30,CACRLADPTDTQYF,TGTGCCTGCAGACTAGCGGACCCCACAGATACGCAGTATTTT
TRBD2,TRBJ2-1,once,TRBV6-6,CASSSGLAGVNEQFF,TGTGCCAGCAGTTCGGGACTAGCGGGAGTTAATGAGCAGTTCTTC
TRBD2,TRBJ2-1,.,TRBV11-3,CASGRNSGSNNEQFF,TGTGCCAGCGGACGAAATAGCGGGAGTAACAATGAGCAGTTCTTC
TRBD1,TRBJ1-2,.,TRBV18,CASSPSIGTDRHYGYTF,TGTGCCAGCTCACCATCTATCGGGACAGACCGCCACTATGGCTACACCTTC
.,TRBJ1-3,.,TRBV4-2,CASSQERGSGNTIYF,TGTGCCAGCAGCCAAGAAAGGGGCTCTGGAAACACCATATATTTT
TRBD2,TRBJ2-1,.,TRBV19,CASSIVREAYNEQFF,TGTGCCAGTAGTATTGTGCGGGAGGCCTACAATGAGCAGTTCTTC
.,TRBJ2-1,.,TRBV7-9,CASSPVSYNEQFF,TGTGCCAGCAGCCCCGTGTCCTACAATGAGCAGTTCTTC
.,TRBJ2-1,once,TRBV28,CASRPPGGTNEQFF,TGTGCCAGCAGACCTCCGGGCGGGACGAATGAGCAGTTCTTC
TRBD2,TRBJ2-7,once,TRBV7-9,CASRASGTSYEQYF,TGTGCCAGCAGGGCTAGCGGGACCTCCTACGAGCAGTACTTC
TRBD2,TRBJ2-3,.,TRBV7-2,CASSSSLAGGGGTQYF,TGTGCCAGCAGCTCCTCTCTAGCGGGAGGAGGTGGTACGCAGTATTTT
TRBD2,TRBJ2-7,few,TRBV23-1,CASRGLAGGTHSYEQYF,TGCGCCAGCAGGGGACTAGCGGGAGGTACTCACTCCTACGAGCAGTACTTC
TRBD1,TRBJ2-1,.,TRBV27,CASSLSGTGGNEQFF,TGTGCCAGCAGTTTATCCGGGACAGGGGGCAATGAGCAGTTCTTC
.,TRBJ2-7,.,TRBV6-6,CASREAQTTREQYF,TGTGCCAGCCGAGAAGCCCAAACTACTAGAGAGCAGTACTTC
.,TRBJ2-6,.,TRBV6-4,CASSDSTAGANVLTF,TGTGCCAGCAGTGACTCGACAGCTGGGGCCAACGTCCTGACTTTC
.,TRBJ2-5,few,TRBV15,CATSRPDTQDVKGETQYF,TGTGCCACCAGCAGACCCGATACACAGGACGTTAAAGGGGAGACCCAGTACTTC
TRBD2,TRBJ2-3,.,TRBV5-1,CASSDRLAGSTDTQYF,TGCGCCAGCAGCGATCGACTAGCGGGAAGCACAGATACGCAGTATTTT
TRBD1,TRBJ1-2,.,TRBV2,CATSEGTAVNYGYTF,TGTGCCACCTCGGAGGGGACAGCTGTTAACTATGGCTACACCTTC
.,TRBJ1-2,.,TRBV6-6,CASSSSREGYGYTF,TGTGCCAGCAGTTCATCCAGGGAGGGGTATGGCTACACCTTC
.,TRBJ2-2,.,TRBV21-1,CASSNRGANTGELFF,TGTGCCAGCAGCAACAGGGGGGCGAACACCGGGGAGCTGTTTTTT
TRBD1,TRBJ2-2,.,TRBV7-2,CASFPPGTGNTGELFF,TGTGCCAGCTTCCCCCCCGGGACAGGGAACACCGGGGAGCTGTTTTTT
.,TRBJ2-7,few,TRBV5-1,CASRQQDEQYF,TGCGCCAGCAGGCAACAGGACGAGCAGTACTTC
.,TRBJ2-3,.,TRBV18,CASSPTDSPDTQYF,TGTGCCAGCTCACCAACAGACAGCCCAGATACGCAGTATTTT
TRBD1,TRBJ2-5,.,TRBV19,CASMGDRGVRETQYF,TGTGCCAGCATGGGGGACAGGGGGGTGAGGGAGACCCAGTACTTC
.,TRBJ1-1,once,TRBV5-4,CASSLNAGNTEAFF,TGTGCCAGCAGCTTGAATGCAGGGAACACTGAAGCTTTCTTT
TRBD2,TRBJ2-7,.,TRBV7-2,CASSLRGGRRYEQYF,TGTGCCAGCAGCTTAAGAGGCGGGAGACGCTACGAGCAGTACTTC
TRBD2,TRBJ2-1,.,TRBV5-1,CASSLGGGRANNEQFF,TGCGCCAGCAGCTTGGGTGGCGGGAGGGCGAACAATGAGCAGTTCTTC
TRBD2,TRBJ2-3,.,TRBV5-8,CASSLAGTSGSSTDTQYF,TGTGCCAGCAGCTTGGCCGGGACTAGCGGGAGTAGCACAGATACGCAGTATTTT
.,TRBJ1-2,.,TRBV7-9,CASSPGVHSGYTF,TGTGCCAGCAGCCCAGGGGTACACTCTGGCTACACCTTC
.,TRBJ1-2,.,TRBV28,CASSSGSALDYGYTF,TGTGCCAGCAGTTCTGGGAGTGCGCTGGACTATGGCTACACCTTC
TRBD1,TRBJ2-7,once,TRBV29-1,CSASQGSNSYEQYF,TGCAGCGCCTCACAGGGGTCCAATTCCTACGAGCAGTACTTC
TRBD1,TRBJ2-3,few,TRBV13,CASSWRQGNTDTQYF,TGTGCCAGCAGCTGGCGACAGGGGAACACAGATACGCAGTATTTT
.,TRBJ1-4,.,TRBV27,CASNTQGGRDEKLFF,TGTGCCAGCAATACCCAAGGCGGTCGCGATGAAAAACTGTTTTTT